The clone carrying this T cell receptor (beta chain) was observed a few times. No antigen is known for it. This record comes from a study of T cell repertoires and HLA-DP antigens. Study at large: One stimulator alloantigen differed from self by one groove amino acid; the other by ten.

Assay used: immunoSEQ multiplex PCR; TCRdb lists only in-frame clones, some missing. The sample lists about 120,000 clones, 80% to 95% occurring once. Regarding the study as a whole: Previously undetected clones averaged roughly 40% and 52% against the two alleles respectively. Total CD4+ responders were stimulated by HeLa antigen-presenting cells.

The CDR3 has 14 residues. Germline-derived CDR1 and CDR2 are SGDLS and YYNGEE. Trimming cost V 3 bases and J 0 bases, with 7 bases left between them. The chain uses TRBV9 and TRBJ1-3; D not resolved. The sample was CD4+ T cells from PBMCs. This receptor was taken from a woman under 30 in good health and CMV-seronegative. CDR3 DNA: TGTGCCAGCAGCGCCGGGAGCTCTGGAAACACCATATATTTT. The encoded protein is CASSAGSSGNTIYF.